The rows below give T cell receptor beta chains drawn from one sample of a study of ipilimumab plus nivolumab after autologous stem cell transplantation. Assay: immunoSEQ multiplex PCR; the TCRdb copy retains only in-frame clones and omits some. Among some 43,000 clones listed, 70% to 90% were seen once. This specimen consisted of PBMCs, obtained in a trial of ipilimumab plus nivolumab as post-transplant consolidation. The receptors were gathered from a male donor with multiple myeloma. Each CDR3 is given with its conserved first and last residue. The D gene is left open where the match is weak. Clone size appears in some rows only: once, few, many, or a class for an expanded clone.

TRBD2 TRBJ2-2 - TRBV6-5 TGTGCCAGCAGCCATGGGCGGGGGGGCGAAGAGCTGTTTTTT CASSHGRGGEELFF
TRBD1 TRBJ2-1 - TRBV7-9 TGTGCCAGCAGCTACCTGGGGCAGGGGGCTTCGAATGAGCAGTTCTTC CASSYLGQGASNEQFF
- TRBJ2-1 - TRBV7-2 TGTGCCAGCAGGGACAACGCCTTCACTGAGCAGTTCTTC CASRDNAFTEQFF
- TRBJ1-1 - TRBV2 TGTGCCAGCAGTGTTCTACAGGTTTTGAACACTGAAGCTTTCTTT CASSVLQVLNTEAFF
- TRBJ1-1 - TRBV7-9 TGTGCCAGCACCTTGGGCACTGAAGCTTTCTTT CASTLGTEAFF
- TRBJ2-1 - TRBV5-4 TGTGCCAGCAGCTCCCGCGGACGGGGGAATGAGCAGTTCTTC CASSSRGRGNEQFF
- TRBJ1-5 - TRBV28 TGTGCCAGCACCCTAGGGGGGGCGGGGCAGCCCCAGCATTTT CASTLGGAGQPQHF
TRBD1 TRBJ2-7 - TRBV7-2 TGTGCCAGCGAGTCGGGACAGGGTAGGGGCTACGAGCAGTACTTC CASESGQGRGYEQYF
TRBD1 TRBJ2-3 - TRBV19 TGTGCCAGTAATGGAGGCGACAGGGGAGCAGATACGCAGTATTTT CASNGGDRGADTQYF
- TRBJ1-6 - TRBV9 TGTGCCAGCAGCGTAGGCCGGAGGTTGAATTCACCCCTCCACTTT CASSVGRRLNSPLHF
TRBD2 TRBJ2-5 - TRBV15 TGTGCCACCAGCCGCGGGACTAGCGGGGGCGAAGAGACCCAGTACTTC CATSRGTSGGEETQYF
TRBD2 TRBJ2-7 - TRBV5-1 TGCGCCAGCAGCTTGGTTACTAGCGGGGGGTACGAGCAGTACTTC CASSLVTSGGYEQYF
TRBD1 TRBJ1-1 - TRBV2 TGTGCCAGCAGCTCAGGGGGAGTAGGCACTGAAGCTTTCTTT CASSSGGVGTEAFF
- TRBJ1-2 - TRBV11-2 TGTGCCAGCAGCTTCCCCGGAGGCGGCGGCTACACCTTC CASSFPGGGGYTF
TRBD1 TRBJ2-1 - TRBV28 TGTGCCAGCAGGACAGGGGGCTCCTACAATGAGCAGTTCTTC CASRTGGSYNEQFF
- TRBJ1-2 - TRBV30 TGTGCCTGGATGGGGCACAGTTCTACTACTAACTATGGCTACACCTTC CAWMGHSSTTNYGYTF
- TRBJ2-6 - TRBV6-5 TGTGCCAGCAGTTACCGTTCCGGCGGGGCCAACGTCCTGACTTTC CASSYRSGGANVLTF
TRBD2 TRBJ2-1 - TRBV27 TGTGCCAGCAGTTTTTCTAGCGGGGGGGCTTTGAATGAGCAGTTCTTC CASSFSSGGALNEQFF
- TRBJ2-7 - TRBV7-8 TGTGCCAGCAGCTTCTCGGGATGGGTCGAGAGCTCCTACGAGCAGTACTTC CASSFSGWVESSYEQYF
- TRBJ1-5 - TRBV27 TGTGCCAGCAGTGTAGATACCAGGGGAATGGGGCAGCCCCAGCATTTT CASSVDTRGMGQPQHF
- TRBJ1-1 - TRBV9 TGTGCCAGCAGCGTAGGGTCCACCACGCACACTGAAGCTTTCTTT CASSVGSTTHTEAFF
TRBD1 TRBJ1-2 once TRBV2 TGTGCCAGCAGCCAGGACAGGGGGGATGGCTACACCTTC CASSQDRGDGYTF
- TRBJ2-1 - TRBV9 TGTGCCAGCAGCGTAGACACCTACAATGAGCAGTTCTTC CASSVDTYNEQFF
TRBD1 TRBJ1-5 - TRBV4-1 TGCGCCAGCAGCCCCCAGGGACAGGTGAGCAATCAGCCCCAGCATTTT CASSPQGQVSNQPQHF
- TRBJ2-5 - TRBV5-4 TGTGCCAGCAGCCCACCCCCGGTCGGGGGAGGAGAGACCCAGTACTTC CASSPPPVGGGETQYF
- TRBJ1-2 - TRBV30 TGTGCCTGGAGTGTGACAATAGACGGTGGCTACACCTTC CAWSVTIDGGYTF
TRBD2 TRBJ2-1 - TRBV5-6 TGTGCCAGCAGCTTAGCGGGAGGGCCGTTCAATGAGCAGTTCTTC CASSLAGGPFNEQFF
TRBD1 TRBJ1-6 - TRBV4-1 TGCGCCAGCAGCCTCCCCATGACAGGGAGGAATTCACCCCTCCACTTT CASSLPMTGRNSPLHF
- TRBJ2-6 - TRBV5-4 TGTGCCAGCAGCTTGGCTAGTGGGGCCAACGTCCTGACTTTC CASSLASGANVLTF
- TRBJ2-7 few TRBV12-1 TGTGCCAGCAAGCAACAAGGGCTTTCCTACGAGCAGTACTTC CASKQQGLSYEQYF
- TRBJ1-2 - TRBV28 TGTGCCAGCAGTTTAGGTTTCTTCGACAGGCTCTATGGCTACACCTTC CASSLGFFDRLYGYTF
TRBD1 TRBJ2-7 - TRBV7-2 TGTGCCAGCAGCAGAGGACAGGACTCCTACGAGCAGTACTTC CASSRGQDSYEQYF